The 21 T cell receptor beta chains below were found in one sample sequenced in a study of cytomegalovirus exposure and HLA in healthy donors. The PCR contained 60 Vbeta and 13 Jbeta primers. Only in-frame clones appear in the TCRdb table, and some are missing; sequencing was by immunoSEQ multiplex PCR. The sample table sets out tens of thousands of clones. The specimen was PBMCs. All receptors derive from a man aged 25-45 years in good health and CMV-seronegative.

The CDR3 spells CASITQGTGPYEQYF. The CDR3 nucleotides read TGTGCCAGCATCACCCAAGGGACAGGTCCCTACGAGCAGTACTTC. The rearrangement joins TRBV5-6 to TRBJ2-7; 8 bases are shared with TRBD1. Per germline, CDR1 SGHDT and CDR2 YYEEEE. The length of the CDR3 is 15 residues. With V trimmed by 6 bases and J by 2 bases, 10 bases remained unmatched.

The CDR3 here is CSVARDYYEQYF. In nucleotides, the CDR3 is TGCAGCGTTGCCAGGGACTACTACGAGCAGTACTTC. The chain uses TRBV29-1 and TRBJ2-7; 7 bases align to TRBD2. CDR3 length equals 12 residues. Germline values: CDR1 SQVTM, CDR2 ANQGSEA. With 4 bases clipped from V and 3 bases from J, the junction kept 3 bases outside the gene matches.

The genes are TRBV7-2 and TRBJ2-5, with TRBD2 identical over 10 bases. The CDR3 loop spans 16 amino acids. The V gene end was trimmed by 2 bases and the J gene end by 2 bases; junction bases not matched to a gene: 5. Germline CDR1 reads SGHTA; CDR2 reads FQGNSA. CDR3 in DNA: TGTGCCAGCAGCTTAAGCGGGGGGGCACTTCAAGAGACCCAGTACTTC. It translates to CASSLSGGALQETQYF.

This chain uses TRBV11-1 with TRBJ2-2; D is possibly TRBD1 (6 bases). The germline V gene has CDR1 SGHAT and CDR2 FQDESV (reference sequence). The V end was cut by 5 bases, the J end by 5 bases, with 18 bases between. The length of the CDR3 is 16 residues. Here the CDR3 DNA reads TGTGCCAGCAGCCACCTCGACAGGCCACAGACCGGGGAGCTGTTTTTT. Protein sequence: CASSHLDRPQTGELFF.

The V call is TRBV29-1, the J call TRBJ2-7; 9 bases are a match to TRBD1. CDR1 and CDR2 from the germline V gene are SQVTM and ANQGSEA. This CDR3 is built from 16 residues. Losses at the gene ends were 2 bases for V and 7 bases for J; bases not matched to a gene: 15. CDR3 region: CSVEITPRDRVPEQYF. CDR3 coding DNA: TGCAGCGTTGAAATCACTCCTAGGGACAGGGTGCCGGAGCAGTACTTC.

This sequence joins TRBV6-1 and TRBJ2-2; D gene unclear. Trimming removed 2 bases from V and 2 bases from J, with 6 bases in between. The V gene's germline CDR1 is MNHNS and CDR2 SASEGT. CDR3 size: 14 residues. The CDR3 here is CASSEHTNTGELFF. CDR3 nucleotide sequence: TGTGCCAGCAGTGAACACACAAACACCGGGGAGCTGTTTTTT.

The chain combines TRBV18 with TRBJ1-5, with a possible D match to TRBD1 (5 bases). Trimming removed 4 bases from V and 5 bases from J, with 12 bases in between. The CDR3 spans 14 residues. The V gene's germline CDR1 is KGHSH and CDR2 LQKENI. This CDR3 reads CASSHEDRYQPQHF. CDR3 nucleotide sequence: TGTGCCAGCTCACACGAAGACAGATATCAGCCCCAGCATTTT. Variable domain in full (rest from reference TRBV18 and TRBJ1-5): NAGVMQNPRHLVRRRGQEARLRCSPMKGHSHVYWYRQLPEEGLKFMVYLQKENIIDESGMPKERFSAEFPKEGPSILRIQQVVRGDSAAYFCASSHEDRYQPQHFGDGTRLSIL.

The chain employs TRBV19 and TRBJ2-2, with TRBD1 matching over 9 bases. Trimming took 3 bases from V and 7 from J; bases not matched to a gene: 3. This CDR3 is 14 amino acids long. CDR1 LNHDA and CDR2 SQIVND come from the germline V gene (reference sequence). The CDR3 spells CASSMGQGIGELFF. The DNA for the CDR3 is TGTGCCAGTAGTATGGGACAGGGAATCGGGGAGCTGTTTTTT.

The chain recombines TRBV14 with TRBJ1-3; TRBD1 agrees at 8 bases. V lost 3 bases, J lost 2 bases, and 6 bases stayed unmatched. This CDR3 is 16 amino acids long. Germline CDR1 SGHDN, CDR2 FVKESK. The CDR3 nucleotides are TGTGCCAGCAGCCAGGGGGACAGGTACACTGGAAACACCATATATTTT. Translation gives CASSQGDRYTGNTIYF.

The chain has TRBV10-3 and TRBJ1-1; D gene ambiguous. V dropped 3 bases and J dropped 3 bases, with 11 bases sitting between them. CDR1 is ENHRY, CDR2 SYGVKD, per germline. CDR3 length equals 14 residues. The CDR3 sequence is CAISEPGEYTEAFF. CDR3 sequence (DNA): TGTGCCATCAGTGAACCGGGAGAGTACACTGAAGCTTTCTTT.

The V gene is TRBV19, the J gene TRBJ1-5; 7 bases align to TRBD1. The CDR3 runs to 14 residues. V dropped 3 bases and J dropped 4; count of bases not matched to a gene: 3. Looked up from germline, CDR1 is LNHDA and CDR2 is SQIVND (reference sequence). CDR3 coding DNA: TGTGCCAGTAGTATCCTGACAGGGAATCAGCCCCAGCATTTT. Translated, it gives CASSILTGNQPQHF.

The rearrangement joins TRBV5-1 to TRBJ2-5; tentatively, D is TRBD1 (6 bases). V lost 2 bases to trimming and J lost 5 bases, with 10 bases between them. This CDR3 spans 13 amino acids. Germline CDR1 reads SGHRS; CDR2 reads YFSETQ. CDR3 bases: TGCGCCAGCAGCTTAGGGGGAAAGGAGACCCAGTACTTC. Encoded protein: CASSLGGKETQYF. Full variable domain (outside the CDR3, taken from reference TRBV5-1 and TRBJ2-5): KAGVTQTPRYLIKTRGQQVTLSCSPISGHRSVSWYQQTPGQGLQFLFEYFSETQRNKGNFPGRFSGRQFSNSRSEMNVSTLELGDSALYLCASSLGGKETQYFGPGTRLLVL.

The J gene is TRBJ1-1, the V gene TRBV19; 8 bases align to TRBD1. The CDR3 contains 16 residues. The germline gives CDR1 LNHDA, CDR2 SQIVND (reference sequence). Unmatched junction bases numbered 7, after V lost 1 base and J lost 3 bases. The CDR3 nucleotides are TGTGCCAGTAGTATAGTGGGCCAGGGGGCGGACACTGAAGCTTTCTTT. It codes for CASSIVGQGADTEAFF.

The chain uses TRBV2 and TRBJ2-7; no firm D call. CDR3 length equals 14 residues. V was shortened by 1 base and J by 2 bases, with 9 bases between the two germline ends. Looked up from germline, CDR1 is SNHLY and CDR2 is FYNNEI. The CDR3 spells CASSEGAPPYEQYF. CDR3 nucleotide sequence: TGTGCCAGCAGTGAAGGGGCCCCCCCCTACGAGCAGTACTTC.

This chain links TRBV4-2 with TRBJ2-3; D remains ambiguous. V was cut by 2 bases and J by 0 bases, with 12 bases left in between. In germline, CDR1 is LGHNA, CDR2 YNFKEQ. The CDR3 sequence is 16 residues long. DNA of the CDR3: TGTGCCAGCAGCCAATTCACTGTTACTAGCACAGATACGCAGTATTTT. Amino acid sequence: CASSQFTVTSTDTQYF.

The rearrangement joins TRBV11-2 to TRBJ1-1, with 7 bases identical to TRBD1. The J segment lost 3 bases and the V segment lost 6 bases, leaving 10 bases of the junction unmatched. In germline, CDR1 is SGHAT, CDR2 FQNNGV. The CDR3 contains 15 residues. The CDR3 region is CASRPTGLAYTEAFF. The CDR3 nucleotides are TGTGCCAGCAGACCGACAGGGTTGGCCTACACTGAAGCTTTCTTT. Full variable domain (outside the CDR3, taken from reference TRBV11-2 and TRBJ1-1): EAGVAQSPRYKIIEKRQSVAFWCNPISGHATLYWYQQILGQGPKLLIQFQNNGVVDDSQLPKDRFSAERLKGVDSTLKIQPAKLEDSAVYLCASRPTGLAYTEAFFGQGTRLTVV.

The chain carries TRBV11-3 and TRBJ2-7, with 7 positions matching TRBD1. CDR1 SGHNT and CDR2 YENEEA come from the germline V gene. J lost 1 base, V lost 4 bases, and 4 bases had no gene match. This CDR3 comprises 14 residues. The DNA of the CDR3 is TGTGCCAGCAGCTCCCCGGACAGGTCCTACGAGCAGTACTTC. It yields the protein CASSSPDRSYEQYF.

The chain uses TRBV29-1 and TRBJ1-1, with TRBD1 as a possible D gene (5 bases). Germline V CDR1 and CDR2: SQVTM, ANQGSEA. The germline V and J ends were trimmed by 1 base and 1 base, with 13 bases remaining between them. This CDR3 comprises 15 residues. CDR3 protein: CSVEGRRQPNTEAFF. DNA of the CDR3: TGCAGCGTTGAAGGTCGAAGACAGCCGAACACTGAAGCTTTCTTT.

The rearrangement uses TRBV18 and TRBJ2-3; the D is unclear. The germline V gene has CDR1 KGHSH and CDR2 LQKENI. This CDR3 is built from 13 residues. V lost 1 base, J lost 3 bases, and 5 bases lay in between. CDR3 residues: CASSPRQTDTQYF. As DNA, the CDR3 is TGTGCCAGCTCACCACGCCAGACAGATACGCAGTATTTT.

The DNA of the CDR3 is TGTGCCAGCAGCGTCCAGGGGTTAGTGGAGACCCAGTACTTC. It yields the protein CASSVQGLVETQYF. The rearrangement joins TRBV2 to TRBJ2-5, with a tentative D call TRBD1 (6 bases). Germline V gene lookup returns CDR1 SNHLY and CDR2 FYNNEI. The CDR3 covers 14 residues. V was pared by 6 bases and J by 5 bases, with 16 bases between.

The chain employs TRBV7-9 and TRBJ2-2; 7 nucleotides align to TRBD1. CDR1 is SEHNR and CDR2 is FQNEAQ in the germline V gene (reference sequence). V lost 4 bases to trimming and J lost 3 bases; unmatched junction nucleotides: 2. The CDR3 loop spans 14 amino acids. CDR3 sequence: CASSSDRDTGELFF. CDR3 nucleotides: TGTGCCAGCAGCTCCGACAGGGACACCGGGGAGCTGTTTTTT.